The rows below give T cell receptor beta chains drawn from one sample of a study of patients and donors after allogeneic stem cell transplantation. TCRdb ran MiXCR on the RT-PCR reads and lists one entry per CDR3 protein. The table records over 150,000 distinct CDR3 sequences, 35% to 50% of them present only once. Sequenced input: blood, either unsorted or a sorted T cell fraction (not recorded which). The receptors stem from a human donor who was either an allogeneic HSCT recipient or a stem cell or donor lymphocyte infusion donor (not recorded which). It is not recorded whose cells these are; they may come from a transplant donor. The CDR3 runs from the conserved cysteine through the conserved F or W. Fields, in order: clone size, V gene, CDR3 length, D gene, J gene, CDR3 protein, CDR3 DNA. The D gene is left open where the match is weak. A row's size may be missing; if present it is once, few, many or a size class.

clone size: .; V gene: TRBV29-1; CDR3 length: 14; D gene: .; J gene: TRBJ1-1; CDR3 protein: CSASLGGWDTEAFF; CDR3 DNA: TGCAGCGCTTCCCTGGGGGGCTGGGACACTGAAGCTTTCTTT
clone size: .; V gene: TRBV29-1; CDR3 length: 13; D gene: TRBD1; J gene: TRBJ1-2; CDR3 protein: CSVDRGSNYGYTF; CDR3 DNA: TGCAGCGTAGACAGGGGCTCTAACTATGGCTACACCTTC
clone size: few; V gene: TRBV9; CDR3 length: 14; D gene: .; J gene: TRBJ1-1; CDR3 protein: CASSPEDPNTEAFF; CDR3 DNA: TGTGCCAGCAGCCCGGAAGATCCGAACACTGAAGCTTTCTTT
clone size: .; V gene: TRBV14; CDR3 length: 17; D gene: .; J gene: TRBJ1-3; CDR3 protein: CASSHSPGHYSGNTIYF; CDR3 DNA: TGTGCCAGCAGCCATTCTCCGGGACATTACTCTGGAAACACCATATATTTT
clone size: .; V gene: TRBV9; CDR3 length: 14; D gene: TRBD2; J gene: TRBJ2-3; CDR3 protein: CASSGGTSTDTQYF; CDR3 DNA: TGTGCCAGCTCCGGGGGGACTAGCACAGATACGCAGTATTTT
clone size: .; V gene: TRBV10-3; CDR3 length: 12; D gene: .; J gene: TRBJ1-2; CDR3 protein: CAIYRPNYGYTF; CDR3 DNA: TGTGCCATCTATCGTCCTAACTATGGCTACACCTTC
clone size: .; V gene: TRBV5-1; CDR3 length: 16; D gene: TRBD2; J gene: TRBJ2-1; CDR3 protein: CASSSGLAGVLDEQFF; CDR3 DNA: TGCGCCAGCAGCTCGGGACTAGCGGGAGTCCTGGATGAGCAGTTCTTC
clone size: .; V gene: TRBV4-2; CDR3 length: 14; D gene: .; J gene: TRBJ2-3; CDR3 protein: CASSQDSQKHTQYF; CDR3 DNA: TGTGCCAGCAGCCAAGATTCACAGAAGCATACGCAGTATTTT
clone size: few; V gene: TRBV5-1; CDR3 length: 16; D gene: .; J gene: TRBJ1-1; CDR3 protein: CASSLAGGGKGTEAFF; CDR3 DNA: TGCGCCAGCAGCTTGGCCGGTGGGGGTAAAGGTACTGAAGCTTTCTTT
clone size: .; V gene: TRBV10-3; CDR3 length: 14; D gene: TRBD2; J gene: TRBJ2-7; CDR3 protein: CAILRLAPVREQYF; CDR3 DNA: TGTGCCATCCTTCGACTAGCCCCCGTTAGGGAGCAGTACTTC
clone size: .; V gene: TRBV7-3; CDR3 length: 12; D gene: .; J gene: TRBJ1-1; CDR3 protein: CASSPDGAEAFF; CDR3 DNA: TGTGCCAGCAGCCCCGACGGCGCTGAAGCTTTCTTT
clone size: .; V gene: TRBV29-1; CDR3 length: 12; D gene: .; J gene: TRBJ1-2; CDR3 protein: CSVLTENCGYTF; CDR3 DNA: TGCAGCGTCCTTACAGAAAACTGTGGCTACACCTTC
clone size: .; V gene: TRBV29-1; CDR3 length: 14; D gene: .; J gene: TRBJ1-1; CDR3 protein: CSVEGGPLNTEAFF; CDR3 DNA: TGCAGCGTTGAGGGGGGGCCCCTAAACACTGAAGCTTTCTTT
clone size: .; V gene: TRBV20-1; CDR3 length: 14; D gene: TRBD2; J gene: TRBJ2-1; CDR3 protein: CSAGLAGDYNEQFF; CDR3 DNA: TGCAGTGCTGGACTAGCGGGAGACTACAATGAGCAGTTCTTC
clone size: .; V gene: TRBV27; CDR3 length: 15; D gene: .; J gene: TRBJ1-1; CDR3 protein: CASSRPGRMNTEAFF; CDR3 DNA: TGTGCCAGCAGTCGACCGGGACGCATGAACACTGAAGCTTTCTTT
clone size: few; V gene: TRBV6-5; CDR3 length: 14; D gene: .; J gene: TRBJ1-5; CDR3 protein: CASSLGRGNQPQHF; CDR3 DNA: TGTGCCAGCAGTCTCGGACGGGGAAATCAGCCCCAGCATTTT
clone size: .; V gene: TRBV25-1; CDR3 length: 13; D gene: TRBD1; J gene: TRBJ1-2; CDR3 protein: CASLDRVVNGYTF; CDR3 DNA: TGTGCCAGCCTAGACAGGGTGGTTAATGGCTACACCTTC
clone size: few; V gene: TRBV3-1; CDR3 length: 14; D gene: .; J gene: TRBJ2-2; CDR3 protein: CASRPGPNTGELFF; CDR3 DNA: TGTGCCAGCAGACCTGGACCGAACACCGGGGAGCTGTTTTTT
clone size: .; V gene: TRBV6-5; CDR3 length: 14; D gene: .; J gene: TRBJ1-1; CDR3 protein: CASSYSGGPTEAFF; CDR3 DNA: TGTGCCAGCAGTTACTCGGGGGGACCCACTGAAGCTTTCTTT
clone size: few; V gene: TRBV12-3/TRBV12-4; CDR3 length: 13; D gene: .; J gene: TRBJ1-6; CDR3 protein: CASSLGHNSPLHF; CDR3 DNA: TGTGCCAGCAGTTTGGGACATAATTCACCCCTCCACTTT
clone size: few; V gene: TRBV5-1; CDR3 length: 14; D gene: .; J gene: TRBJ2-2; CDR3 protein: CASSFKRDTGELFF; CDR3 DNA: TGCGCCAGCAGCTTCAAGCGGGACACCGGGGAGCTGTTTTTT
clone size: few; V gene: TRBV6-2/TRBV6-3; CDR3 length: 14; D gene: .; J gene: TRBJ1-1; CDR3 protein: CASSYSPTDHEAFF; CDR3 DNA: TGTGCCAGCAGTTACTCCCCGACAGACCATGAAGCTTTCTTT
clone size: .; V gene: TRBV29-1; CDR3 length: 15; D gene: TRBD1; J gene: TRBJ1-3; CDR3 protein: CSVGGGTGSGNTIYF; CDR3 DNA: TGCAGCGTTGGTGGGGGGACAGGCTCTGGAAACACCATATATTTT
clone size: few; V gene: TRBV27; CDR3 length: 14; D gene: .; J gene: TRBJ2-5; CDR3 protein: CASSLTGTVETQYF; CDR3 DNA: TGTGCCAGCAGTTTGACCGGGACGGTAGAGACCCAGTACTTC
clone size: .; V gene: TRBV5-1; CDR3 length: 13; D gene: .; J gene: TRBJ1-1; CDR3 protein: CASSRPPDTEAFF; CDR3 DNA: TGCGCCAGCAGCCGACCTCCGGACACTGAAGCTTTCTTT
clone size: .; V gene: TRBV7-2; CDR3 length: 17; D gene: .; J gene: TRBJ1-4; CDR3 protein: CASSLVSSLTTNEKLFF; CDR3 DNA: TGTGCCAGCAGCTTAGTTAGCAGTCTCACAACTAATGAAAAACTGTTTTTT
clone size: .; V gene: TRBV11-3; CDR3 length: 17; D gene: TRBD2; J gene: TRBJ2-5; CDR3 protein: CASSLGRGGSIQETQYF; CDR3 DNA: TGTGCCAGCAGCTTAGGCCGGGGAGGGTCGATACAAGAGACCCAGTACTTC
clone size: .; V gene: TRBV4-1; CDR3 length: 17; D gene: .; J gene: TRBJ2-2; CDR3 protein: CASSQERGLANTGELFF; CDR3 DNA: TGCGCCAGCAGCCAAGAGAGGGGTCTAGCAAACACCGGGGAGCTGTTTTTT
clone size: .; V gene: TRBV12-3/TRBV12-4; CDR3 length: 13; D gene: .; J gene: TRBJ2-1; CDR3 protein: CASTPTGYNEQFF; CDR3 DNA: TGTGCCAGCACTCCTACAGGCTACAATGAGCAGTTCTTC
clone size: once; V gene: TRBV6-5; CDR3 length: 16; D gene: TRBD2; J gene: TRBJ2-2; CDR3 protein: CASSYSLGRGIGELFF; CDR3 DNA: TGTGCCAGCAGTTACTCGCTCGGGAGGGGGATCGGGGAGCTGTTTTTT
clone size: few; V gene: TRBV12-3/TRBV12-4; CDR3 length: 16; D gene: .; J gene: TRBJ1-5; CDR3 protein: CASSLRIRRANQPQHF; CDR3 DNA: TGTGCCAGCAGTTTACGTATCCGCCGGGCCAATCAGCCCCAGCATTTT
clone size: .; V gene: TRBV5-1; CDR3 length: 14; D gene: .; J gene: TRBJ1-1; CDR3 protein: CASSSHFMNTEAFF; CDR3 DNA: TGCGCCAGCAGCTCACACTTTATGAACACTGAAGCTTTCTTT
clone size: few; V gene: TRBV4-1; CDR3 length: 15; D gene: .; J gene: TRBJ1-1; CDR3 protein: CASSQDTRENTEAFF; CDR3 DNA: TGCGCCAGCAGCCAAGATACCAGGGAGAACACTGAAGCTTTCTTT
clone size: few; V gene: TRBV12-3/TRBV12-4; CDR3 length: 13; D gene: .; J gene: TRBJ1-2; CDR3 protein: CASSLDRRGADTF; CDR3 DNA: TGTGCCAGCAGTCTAGACAGACGGGGAGCGGACACCTTC
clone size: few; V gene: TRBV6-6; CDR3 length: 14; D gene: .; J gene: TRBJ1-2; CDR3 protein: CASSNPTGIHGYTF; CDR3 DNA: TGTGCCAGCAGTAACCCTACAGGGATCCATGGCTACACCTTC
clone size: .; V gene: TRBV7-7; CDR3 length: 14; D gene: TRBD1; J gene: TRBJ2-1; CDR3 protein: CASSLWTGGNEQFF; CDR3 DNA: TGTGCCAGCAGCTTATGGACAGGGGGCAATGAGCAGTTCTTC
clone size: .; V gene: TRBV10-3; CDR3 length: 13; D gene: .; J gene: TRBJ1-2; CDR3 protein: CAMGETGTYGYTF; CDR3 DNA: TGTGCCATGGGGGAGACCGGAACCTATGGCTACACCTTC
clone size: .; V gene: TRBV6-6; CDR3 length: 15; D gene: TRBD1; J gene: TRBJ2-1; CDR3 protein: CASSSDRGLYNEQFF; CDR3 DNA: TGTGCCAGCAGTTCCGACAGGGGGCTTTACAATGAGCAGTTCTTC
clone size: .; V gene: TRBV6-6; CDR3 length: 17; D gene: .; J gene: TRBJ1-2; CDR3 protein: CASSYLGATISDYGYTF; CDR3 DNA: TGTGCCAGCAGTTACCTCGGAGCAACTATTAGCGACTATGGCTACACCTTC
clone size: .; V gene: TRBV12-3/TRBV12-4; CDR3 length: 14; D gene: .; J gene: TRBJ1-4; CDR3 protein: CASSFGIPNEKLFF; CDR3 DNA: TGTGCCAGCAGTTTCGGGATACCTAATGAAAAACTGTTTTTT
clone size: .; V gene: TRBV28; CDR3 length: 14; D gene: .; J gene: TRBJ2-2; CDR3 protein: CASSSQMNTGELFF; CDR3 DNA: TGTGCCAGCAGTTCACAGATGAACACCGGGGAGCTGTTTTTT